This is a list of T cell receptor beta chains from one sample in a study of control samples from healthy donors and cancer patients. The protocol was immunoSEQ multiplex PCR, while the TCRdb copy is restricted to in-frame clones and leaves out a portion. This table holds 20,000 to 30,000 clones, 80% to 85% found once. Sequencing input: PBMCs. All receptors derive from a man aged 60-69 years with colorectal cancer. Each CDR3 is given with its conserved first and last residue. The D gene is left open where the match is weak. Rows may omit the clone size; those that give it use once, few, many or a size class.

NA	TRBV4-3	TRBJ2-5	NA	TGCGCCAGCAGCCAAGATCCCGGGGATGCGGGCCAAGAGACCCAGTACTTC	CASSQDPGDAGQETQYF
NA	TRBV7-9	TRBJ1-2	NA	TGTGCCAGCAGCTTAGACGACTCAGGCGGCTACACCTTC	CASSLDDSGGYTF
NA	TRBV15	TRBJ1-1	TRBD1	TGTGCCACCAGCAGAGAGGGGACAGGGAACACTGAAGCTTTCTTT	CATSREGTGNTEAFF
NA	TRBV25-1	TRBJ1-3	NA	TGTGCCAGCAGTGATAACAGGGCCCCTCATAGCTCTGGAAACACCATATATTTT	CASSDNRAPHSSGNTIYF
once	TRBV6-5	TRBJ2-7	NA	TGTGCCAGCAGTTACTGGGGCAGCTCCTACGAGCAGTACTTC	CASSYWGSSYEQYF
NA	TRBV30	TRBJ1-5	NA	TGTGCCTGGAGTGTGAGGGCCAGGGGCAATCAGCCCCAGCATTTT	CAWSVRARGNQPQHF
NA	TRBV27	TRBJ2-5	NA	TGTGCCAGCAGTCCCCAGACAGGTTGGACAGAGACCCAGTACTTC	CASSPQTGWTETQYF
NA	TRBV5-1	TRBJ1-1	TRBD1	TGCGCCAGCAGCTATCGACAGGGACCTGAAGCTTTCTTT	CASSYRQGPEAFF
NA	TRBV19	TRBJ1-3	NA	TGTGCCAGTAGGATGCAGAGGAGCTCTGGAAACACCATATATTTT	CASRMQRSSGNTIYF
NA	TRBV12-3/TRBV12-4	TRBJ1-1	NA	TGTGCCAGCAGCGTTTACCCCAGACCTGAAGCTTTCTTT	CASSVYPRPEAFF
NA	TRBV12-3/TRBV12-4	TRBJ2-3	NA	TGTGCCAGCAGTTTTGACTCCGAACGTGCGCAGTATTTT	CASSFDSERAQYF
once	TRBV7-9	TRBJ1-1	NA	TGTGCCAGCAGCTCCCCCGCGGGGTGGGGGACTGAAGCTTTCTTT	CASSSPAGWGTEAFF
NA	TRBV7-9	TRBJ1-2	NA	TGTGCCAGCAGCTCCGACTCGGGATATGGCTACACCTTC	CASSSDSGYGYTF
NA	TRBV6-4	TRBJ1-2	TRBD1	TGTGCCAGCAGTGTATTGGACAGGGGGGTGGGCTACACCTTC	CASSVLDRGVGYTF
NA	TRBV13	TRBJ1-2	NA	TGTGCCAGCAGCTGGGGCTTGGATGTCTATGGCTACACCTTC	CASSWGLDVYGYTF
NA	TRBV24-1	TRBJ1-2	TRBD1	TGTGCCACCAGTGACCCTAAACAGGGGAGGGACTATGGCTACACCTTC	CATSDPKQGRDYGYTF
NA	TRBV7-8	TRBJ1-2	NA	TGTGCCAGCAGCTCCCTCGGGGGTCCTTTGGACTATGGCTACACCTTC	CASSSLGGPLDYGYTF
NA	TRBV6-6	TRBJ2-7	TRBD1	TGTGCCAGCAGTTACAGGGACAGGGCCTACGAGCAGTACTTC	CASSYRDRAYEQYF
NA	TRBV11-3	TRBJ1-2	TRBD1	TGTGCCAGCAGGGGACAGCTGTATGGCTACACCTTC	CASRGQLYGYTF
NA	TRBV4-2	TRBJ1-1	NA	TGTGCCAGCAGCCAGTCCGGGCGAGGGAACACTGAAGCTTTCTTT	CASSQSGRGNTEAFF
NA	TRBV19	TRBJ1-2	NA	TGTGCCAGTAGAAGCGACGACTATCTGGGCTACACCTTC	CASRSDDYLGYTF
NA	TRBV27	TRBJ1-5	TRBD1	TGTGCCACCAGTGGGACAGGGTATCAGCCCCAGCATTTT	CATSGTGYQPQHF
NA	TRBV10-3	TRBJ2-1	NA	TGTGCCAGCCATCCACTAGCAGGGTACAATGAGCAGTTCTTC	CASHPLAGYNEQFF
NA	TRBV2	TRBJ1-2	NA	TGTGCCAGCAGTGAAGGGGTGAACTATGGCTACACCTTC	CASSEGVNYGYTF
once	TRBV18	TRBJ2-2	TRBD2	TGTGCCAGCTCACCGCGGACTAGCGGCGACACCGGGGAGCTGTTTTTT	CASSPRTSGDTGELFF
NA	TRBV19	TRBJ1-2	NA	TGTGCCAGTAGTCCCACCGCGGGAGATGGCTACACCTTC	CASSPTAGDGYTF
NA	TRBV6-5	TRBJ1-2	NA	TGTGCCAGCGCTTCTGGGGGGGCGGGTAACTATGGCTACACCTTC	CASASGGAGNYGYTF
NA	TRBV6-5	TRBJ2-1	NA	TGTGCCAGTTCCCTCCGCGGCGGTGAGCAGTTCTTC	CASSLRGGEQFF
NA	TRBV14	TRBJ2-2	NA	TGTGCCAGCAGCCAATTTTGGGGCAGGGTTTCCGGGGAGCTGTTTTTT	CASSQFWGRVSGELFF
NA	TRBV7-9	TRBJ1-2	TRBD1	TGTGCCAGCAGCTCCAGGGACAGGGGACCCGCGGGCTATGGCTACACCTTC	CASSSRDRGPAGYGYTF
NA	TRBV19	TRBJ1-5	NA	TGTGCCAGTAGTATGATCGGACGGGGCAATCAGCCCCAGCATTTT	CASSMIGRGNQPQHF
NA	TRBV7-9	TRBJ1-3	NA	TGTGCCAGCAGCTTACCCCCCACAGCCCAGCTCGGAAACACCATATATTTT	CASSLPPTAQLGNTIYF
few	TRBV5-1	TRBJ2-5	NA	TGCGCCAGCAGCAGAGAGCAGGGTGGGCGTCAAGAGACCCAGTACTTC	CASSREQGGRQETQYF
NA	TRBV4-2	TRBJ2-1	NA	TGTGCCAGCAGCCAAGATAACCGGGGGGCGTACAATGAGCAGTTCTTC	CASSQDNRGAYNEQFF
medium-sized	TRBV19	TRBJ1-4	TRBD1	TGTGCCAGTAGTTCCCGGACAGGGACTAATGAAAAACTGTTTTTT	CASSSRTGTNEKLFF
few	TRBV19	TRBJ2-1	TRBD1	TGTGCCAGTAGCCCTGACAGGGTTGAAATTTCTGAGCAGTTCTTC	CASSPDRVEISEQFF
NA	TRBV5-1	TRBJ2-3	NA	TGCGCCAGCAGCTTGGGGCACCGGGGGGCGACAGATACGCAGTATTTT	CASSLGHRGATDTQYF
few	TRBV14	TRBJ2-5	NA	TGTGCCAGCAGCCAGGTCTGGCGGACACAAGAGACCCAGTACTTC	CASSQVWRTQETQYF
NA	TRBV5-5	TRBJ2-5	NA	TGTGCCAGCAGCCCCATTCCCCGGGAGACCCAGTACTTC	CASSPIPRETQYF
NA	TRBV4-3	TRBJ1-6	NA	TGCGCCAGCAGCCAAGAACCCAGAAAAGGTTCACCCCTCCACTTT	CASSQEPRKGSPLHF
NA	TRBV3-1/TRBV3-2	TRBJ1-1	TRBD1	TGTGCCAGCAGCCGCCGGGGACAGGTCACTGAAGCTTTCTTT	CASSRRGQVTEAFF
few	TRBV6-5	TRBJ1-5	NA	TGTGCCAGCAGTTACAACCTAATCGACGGCGCTCAGCCCCAGCATTTT	CASSYNLIDGAQPQHF
NA	TRBV6-1	TRBJ1-5	NA	TGTGCCAGCAGTGAACCAGGGAGGGAAAAACAGCCCCAGCATTTT	CASSEPGREKQPQHF
NA	TRBV6-5	TRBJ1-5	TRBD1	TGTGCCAGCAGGACAGGGATGGGCAATCAGCCCCAGCATTTT	CASRTGMGNQPQHF
NA	TRBV7-9	TRBJ1-1	NA	TGTGCCAGCAGCTTAGGGGCCGGGTTCCCTGAAGCTTTCTTT	CASSLGAGFPEAFF
NA	TRBV6-6	TRBJ2-7	TRBD1	TGTGCCAGCAGTTACTCGCCGGGACAGGGGGTTAGTGAGCAGTACTTC	CASSYSPGQGVSEQYF
NA	TRBV5-1	TRBJ2-3	NA	TGCGCCAGCAGCTTGGATGGGACCCGACGCACAGATACGCAGTATTTT	CASSLDGTRRTDTQYF
NA	TRBV2	TRBJ2-3	TRBD2	TGTGCCAGCAGAGACGGGGGGTTTGGCACAGATACGCAGTATTTT	CASRDGGFGTDTQYF
NA	TRBV7-9	TRBJ2-7	NA	TGTGCCAGCAGCCCGAGGGACATGGCGGGGGACGAGCAGTACTTC	CASSPRDMAGDEQYF
NA	TRBV4-3	TRBJ2-1	TRBD2	TGCGCCAGCAGCCAAGAGGTCGCGGGGGAGTACAATGAGCAGTTCTTC	CASSQEVAGEYNEQFF
NA	TRBV4-1	TRBJ1-2	TRBD1	TGCGCCAGCAGCCCCCTGGACAGGGAATTCTATGGCTACACCTTC	CASSPLDREFYGYTF
NA	TRBV4-1	TRBJ1-1	NA	TGCGCCAGCAGCCAAGGGACCAGGACGAACACTGAAGCTTTCTTT	CASSQGTRTNTEAFF
NA	TRBV5-6	TRBJ2-4	NA	TGTGCCAGCAGCTTGGTTCCCGCCGGGCTAGCCAAAAACATTCAGTACTTC	CASSLVPAGLAKNIQYF